A selection of T cell receptor beta chains follows, all from one sample in a study of human T cells and chemical hapten exposure. MiXCR was run by TCRdb on the RACE reads, yielding one entry per CDR3 protein. In the table there are about 90,000 distinct CDR3 sequences, roughly a tenth of which are singletons. Sequencing was performed on whole blood, taken in connection with sensitization to the hapten diphenylcyclopropenone (DPC). Receptor source: a man aged 40-49 years with alopecia areata. Some clones in this sample may be carry-over from other donors' samples. The CDR3 runs from the conserved cysteine through the conserved F or W. The D gene is left open where the match is weak. For some rows the clone size is stated as once, few or many, or as a class when expanded; others skip it.

TRBJ2-1 | . | TRBV2 | . | CASTPSDRQYNGQFF | TGTGCCAGCACCCCGTCGGATAGGCAATACAATGGGCAGTTCTTC
TRBJ2-2 | . | TRBV24-1 | . | CATSDSSDKAGELFF | TGTGCCACCAGTGATTCTTCGGACAAGGCCGGGGAGCTGTTTTTT
TRBJ2-7 | many | TRBV9 | . | CASSVGWGPEYEQYF | TGTGCCAGCAGCGTAGGCTGGGGACCGGAGTACGAGCAGTACTTC
TRBJ1-1 | many | TRBV5-1 | . | CASSLDSANTEAFF | TGCGCCAGCAGCTTGGATTCCGCGAACACTGAAGCTTTCTTT
TRBJ2-7 | . | TRBV7-3 | . | CASSQGNSYEQYF | TGTGCCAGCAGTCAGGGGAACTCCTACGAGCAGTACTTC
TRBJ1-5 | many | TRBV6-1 | TRBD1 | CASKTGQGIWQPQHF | TGTGCCAGCAAAACGGGACAGGGAATCTGGCAGCCCCAGCATTTT
TRBJ1-5 | medium-sized | TRBV29-1 | . | CSVGHDQPQHF | TGCAGCGTGGGGCACGATCAGCCCCAGCATTTT
TRBJ2-1 | few | TRBV10-3 | . | CAISETYWEQFF | TGTGCCATCAGTGAGACCTATTGGGAGCAGTTCTTC
TRBJ2-3 | few | TRBV11-2 | . | CASSLSSRGTDTQYF | TGTGCCAGCAGCTTAAGCTCGAGGGGCACAGATACGCAGTATTTT
TRBJ2-3 | few | TRBV20-1 | TRBD1 | CSAIPGQGTADTQYF | TGCAGTGCTATTCCGGGACAGGGAACGGCAGATACGCAGTATTTT
TRBJ1-2 | many | TRBV4-3 | . | CASSQEGAGDGYTF | TGCGCCAGCAGCCAAGAGGGAGCTGGGGATGGCTACACCTTC
TRBJ2-5 | . | TRBV6-2/TRBV6-3 | . | CASSFGKGSQETQYF | TGTGCCAGCAGTTTTGGGAAGGGATCCCAAGAGACCCAGTACTTC
TRBJ1-1 | many | TRBV5-8 | . | CASSHEAEAFF | TGTGCCAGCAGCCACGAAGCTGAAGCTTTCTTT
TRBJ1-5 | few | TRBV24-1 | . | CATSRGGVSNQPQHF | TGTGCCACCAGCCGTGGGGGGGTCAGCAATCAGCCCCAGCATTTT
TRBJ2-1 | . | TRBV9 | . | CASSVVWEFGGEQFF | TGTGCCAGCAGCGTAGTTTGGGAGTTCGGGGGTGAGCAGTTCTTC
TRBJ1-1 | few | TRBV30 | . | CAWSPDRNTEAFF | TGTGCCTGGAGTCCAGACAGGAACACTGAAGCTTTCTTT
TRBJ1-2 | many | TRBV27 | . | CASSLTGPSYGYTF | TGTGCCAGCAGTTTAACCGGACCGAGCTATGGCTACACCTTC
TRBJ1-1 | few | TRBV29-1 | TRBD1 | CSLGPQGGTEAFF | TGCAGCCTTGGACCCCAGGGGGGCACTGAAGCTTTCTTT
TRBJ2-3 | . | TRBV7-2 | TRBD2 | CASSYTSGVRTDTQYF | TGTGCCAGCAGTTACACTAGCGGAGTTCGCACAGATACGCAGTATTTT
TRBJ1-2 | many | TRBV28 | TRBD1 | CASSLATGTGVYGYTF | TGTGCCAGCAGTTTGGCTACCGGGACAGGGGTCTATGGCTACACCTTC
TRBJ1-2 | few | TRBV6-6 | TRBD1 | CASSPSGTGRSDGYTF | TGTGCCAGCAGTCCCTCCGGGACAGGGAGATCGGATGGCTACACCTTC
TRBJ2-5 | few | TRBV13 | TRBD2 | CASSRPSGQETQYF | TGTGCCAGCAGCCGTCCTAGCGGCCAAGAGACCCAGTACTTC
TRBJ2-3 | many | TRBV20-1 | TRBD2 | CSARDVETSGSWGLADTQYF | TGCAGTGCTAGAGATGTGGAGACTAGCGGGAGTTGGGGGCTGGCAGATACGCAGTATTTT
TRBJ2-5 | few | TRBV20-1 | TRBD2 | CSARAPTSGPVYQETQYF | TGCAGTGCTAGAGCGCCGACTAGCGGGCCTGTCTACCAAGAGACCCAGTACTTC
TRBJ2-3 | many | TRBV10-3 | . | CAISEVRGRTDTQYF | TGTGCCATCAGTGAGGTCCGAGGGCGCACAGATACGCAGTATTTT
TRBJ1-5 | . | TRBV19 | . | CASSIVEGATQPQNF | TGTGCCAGTAGTATAGTAGAAGGAGCAACTCAGCCCCAGAATTTT
TRBJ1-2 | . | TRBV4-1 | TRBD1 | CASSQGPGQFNYGYTF | TGCGCCAGCAGCCAAGGACCGGGACAGTTTAACTATGGCTACACCTTC
TRBJ1-4 | . | TRBV5-4 | . | CASSVTQGQNEKLFF | TGTGCCAGCAGCGTGACACAGGGTCAGAATGAAAAACTGTTTTTT
TRBJ1-6 | many | TRBV20-1 | . | CSARVGGVGGSPLHF | TGCAGTGCTAGAGTAGGAGGGGTCGGCGGTTCACCCCTCCACTTT
TRBJ2-2 | few | TRBV7-2 | . | CASSLVSKNTGELFF | TGTGCCAGCAGCTTAGTATCCAAGAACACCGGGGAGCTGTTTTTT
TRBJ2-6 | few | TRBV20-1 | . | CSARFGFSGANVLTF | TGCAGTGCTAGGTTTGGGTTCTCTGGGGCCAACGTCCTGACTTTC
TRBJ2-1 | . | TRBV24-1 | . | CATSGGASANEQFF | TGTGCCACCAGTGGGGGGGCTAGCGCCAATGAGCAGTTCTTC
TRBJ1-2 | . | TRBV10-3 | . | CAISEGQTNYGYTF | TGTGCCATCAGTGAAGGACAGACTAACTATGGCTACACCTTC
TRBJ2-7 | . | TRBV27 | TRBD1 | CASSKTPGGAGSYEQYF | TGTGCCAGCAGTAAAACGCCAGGGGGCGCAGGATCCTACGAGCAGTACTTC
TRBJ2-6 | few | TRBV18 | . | CASSPSTVGTGANVLTF | TGTGCCAGCTCACCGTCGACAGTGGGGACTGGGGCCAACGTCCTGACTTTC
TRBJ1-4 | few | TRBV5-1 | TRBD1 | CASSTGQGDEKLFF | TGCGCCAGCAGCACGGGACAGGGAGATGAAAAACTGTTTTTT
TRBJ2-5 | . | TRBV5-6 | . | CASSSSDSHQETQYF | TGTGCCAGCAGCTCCTCGGACAGCCACCAAGAGACCCAGTACTTC
TRBJ2-5 | few | TRBV5-1 | . | CASSWSAAGAETQYF | TGCGCCAGCAGCTGGTCGGCCGCCGGGGCGGAGACCCAGTACTTC